The clone carrying this T cell receptor (beta chain) has a handful of counts. Time point specified: persistent/refractory GD, antithyroid drugs over 5 years with positive TRAb. PBMCs provided the RNA from which the TCR library was made. Assembly of TCR beta libraries relied on iRepertoire HTBI primers together with Arm-PCR of CDR3 regions. Each CDR3 protein gets one entry after TCRdb re-called the multiplex PCR reads with MiXCR. This repertoire shows over 650,000 distinct CDR3 sequences, 25% to 30% found once; its top ten account for 40% to 50%. The sample is drawn from a study of regulatory T cells in long-lasting Graves disease. The germline gives CDR1 GTSNPN, CDR2 SVGIG (reference sequence). V shed 3 bases, J shed 4 bases, and the junction held 8 bases outside the gene matches. The CDR3 loop spans 14 amino acids.

The rearrangement uses TRBV30 and TRBJ1-1; 7 positions match TRBD1. The sequenced sample was peripheral blood mononuclear cells (PBMCs), obtained when the disease was refractory, from a patient treated with antithyroid drugs. The receptor was derived from a female donor with Graves disease. This CDR3 is CAWSTTTGSTEAFF. DNA for the CDR3: TGTGCCTGGAGCACCACGACAGGGAGCACTGAAGCTTTCTTT.